The rows below give T cell receptor beta chains drawn from one sample of a study of T-cell reconstitution after alpha-beta-depleted transplantation in children. TCRdb processed the PCR reads anew with MiXCR; each CDR3 protein has one entry. The sample contains 450,000 to 700,000 distinct CDR3 sequences, roughly a quarter of which appear only once. The starting material was PBMCs, obtained before TCRalphabeta/CD19-depleted stem cell transplant. The receptor set was obtained from a boy in the first two years of life with Wiskott-Aldrich syndrome, due to receive a stem cell transplant. Both conserved end residues are part of each CDR3. Each record gives: CDR3 length, V gene, clone size, J gene, D gene, CDR3 protein, CDR3 DNA. A D gene is named only where the DNA matches it firmly. Clone size appears in some rows only: once, few, many, or a class for an expanded clone.

CDR3 length: 16; V gene: TRBV15; clone size: few; J gene: TRBJ2-1; D gene: .; CDR3 protein: CATSRGGGRLNNEQFF; CDR3 DNA: TGTGCCACCAGCAGAGGAGGGGGGAGGCTCAACAATGAGCAGTTCTTC
CDR3 length: 15; V gene: TRBV5-4; clone size: .; J gene: TRBJ2-1; D gene: TRBD2; CDR3 protein: CASSRTSGDYNEQFF; CDR3 DNA: TGTGCCAGCAGCCGGACTAGCGGGGACTACAATGAGCAGTTCTTC
CDR3 length: 18; V gene: TRBV24-1; clone size: few; J gene: TRBJ2-6; D gene: TRBD2; CDR3 protein: CATSDTSGARSGANVLTF; CDR3 DNA: TGTGCCACCAGTGATACTAGCGGGGCCCGCTCTGGGGCCAACGTCCTGACTTTC
CDR3 length: 13; V gene: TRBV30; clone size: few; J gene: TRBJ2-1; D gene: .; CDR3 protein: CAWSPPSYNEQFF; CDR3 DNA: TGTGCCTGGAGTCCCCCTTCTTACAATGAGCAGTTCTTC
CDR3 length: 15; V gene: TRBV5-5; clone size: .; J gene: TRBJ2-6; D gene: .; CDR3 protein: CASSFITSGANVLTF; CDR3 DNA: TGTGCCAGCAGCTTCATAACCTCTGGGGCCAACGTCCTGACTTTC
CDR3 length: 10; V gene: TRBV11-2; clone size: .; J gene: TRBJ2-3; D gene: .; CDR3 protein: CASSSDTQYF; CDR3 DNA: TGTGCCAGCAGCTCAGATACGCAGTATTTT
CDR3 length: 13; V gene: TRBV24-1; clone size: .; J gene: TRBJ1-5; D gene: .; CDR3 protein: CATSPSQGQPQHF; CDR3 DNA: TGTGCCACCAGTCCCTCACAGGGACAGCCCCAGCATTTT
CDR3 length: 13; V gene: TRBV12-3/TRBV12-4; clone size: .; J gene: TRBJ1-1; D gene: .; CDR3 protein: CASSLIAGAEAFF; CDR3 DNA: TGTGCCAGCAGTTTAATAGCGGGGGCAGAAGCTTTCTTT
CDR3 length: 16; V gene: TRBV10-3; clone size: .; J gene: TRBJ2-1; D gene: TRBD2; CDR3 protein: CAISGTSGFSYNEQFF; CDR3 DNA: TGTGCCATCAGTGGGACTAGCGGATTCTCCTACAATGAGCAGTTCTTC
CDR3 length: 11; V gene: TRBV29-1; clone size: few; J gene: TRBJ1-1; D gene: .; CDR3 protein: CSVKQGTEAFF; CDR3 DNA: TGCAGCGTTAAACAGGGAACTGAAGCTTTCTTT
CDR3 length: 11; V gene: TRBV20-1; clone size: .; J gene: TRBJ2-1; D gene: TRBD2; CDR3 protein: CSASRGEVKFF; CDR3 DNA: TGCAGTGCTAGTCGGGGGGAGGTAAAGTTCTTC
CDR3 length: 13; V gene: TRBV15; clone size: few; J gene: TRBJ2-7; D gene: TRBD1; CDR3 protein: CATSFEDRYEQYF; CDR3 DNA: TGTGCCACCAGCTTCGAGGACAGGTACGAGCAGTACTTC
CDR3 length: 15; V gene: TRBV20-1; clone size: few; J gene: TRBJ2-5; D gene: TRBD2; CDR3 protein: CSAHGLAGLQETQYF; CDR3 DNA: TGCAGTGCTCACGGACTAGCGGGGTTACAAGAGACCCAGTACTTC
CDR3 length: 15; V gene: TRBV7-2; clone size: few; J gene: TRBJ2-1; D gene: .; CDR3 protein: CASSLDGRGPNEQFF; CDR3 DNA: TGTGCCAGCAGCTTAGACGGGAGGGGGCCCAATGAGCAGTTCTTC
CDR3 length: 14; V gene: TRBV15; clone size: few; J gene: TRBJ2-7; D gene: .; CDR3 protein: CATGRDTGLYEQYF; CDR3 DNA: TGTGCCACTGGACGGGACACTGGACTTTACGAGCAGTACTTC
CDR3 length: 15; V gene: TRBV15; clone size: few; J gene: TRBJ1-5; D gene: .; CDR3 protein: CATSRVWGSNQPQHF; CDR3 DNA: TGTGCCACCAGCAGAGTGTGGGGGAGCAATCAGCCCCAGCATTTT
CDR3 length: 13; V gene: TRBV18; clone size: .; J gene: TRBJ1-1; D gene: TRBD1; CDR3 protein: CASSGDRASEAFF; CDR3 DNA: TGTGCCAGCTCAGGAGACAGGGCCTCTGAAGCTTTCTTT
CDR3 length: 13; V gene: TRBV12-3/TRBV12-4; clone size: .; J gene: TRBJ2-7; D gene: .; CDR3 protein: CASSSNSSYEQYF; CDR3 DNA: TGTGCCAGCAGTTCTAACAGCTCCTACGAGCAGTACTTC
CDR3 length: 16; V gene: TRBV11-2; clone size: .; J gene: TRBJ2-1; D gene: .; CDR3 protein: CASSPVTPGNYNEQFF; CDR3 DNA: TGTGCCAGCAGCCCAGTAACTCCAGGGAACTACAATGAGCAGTTCTTC
CDR3 length: 16; V gene: TRBV12-3/TRBV12-4; clone size: .; J gene: TRBJ1-2; D gene: TRBD1; CDR3 protein: CASSGQGAWTNYGYTF; CDR3 DNA: TGTGCCAGCAGTGGACAGGGGGCTTGGACTAACTATGGCTACACCTTC
CDR3 length: 16; V gene: TRBV5-1; clone size: .; J gene: TRBJ2-4; D gene: TRBD2; CDR3 protein: CASSVSGSWVKNIQYF; CDR3 DNA: TGCGCCAGCAGCGTAAGCGGGAGTTGGGTCAAAAACATTCAGTACTTC
CDR3 length: 15; V gene: TRBV9; clone size: few; J gene: TRBJ2-3; D gene: TRBD2; CDR3 protein: CASSAIGTSGDTQYF; CDR3 DNA: TGTGCCAGCAGCGCCATCGGGACTAGCGGAGATACGCAGTATTTT
CDR3 length: 15; V gene: TRBV5-1; clone size: .; J gene: TRBJ1-4; D gene: .; CDR3 protein: CASSLEGRGHEKLFF; CDR3 DNA: TGCGCCAGCAGCTTGGAGGGCAGGGGTCATGAAAAACTGTTTTTT
CDR3 length: 14; V gene: TRBV11-2; clone size: few; J gene: TRBJ1-2; D gene: .; CDR3 protein: CASSQGRLGYGYTF; CDR3 DNA: TGTGCCAGCAGCCAAGGCCGTCTTGGCTATGGCTACACCTTC
CDR3 length: 13; V gene: TRBV20-1; clone size: few; J gene: TRBJ2-4; D gene: TRBD2; CDR3 protein: CSLGLAGGNIQYF; CDR3 DNA: TGCAGTTTAGGACTAGCGGGGGGAAACATTCAGTACTTC
CDR3 length: 16; V gene: TRBV5-1; clone size: .; J gene: TRBJ2-7; D gene: TRBD2; CDR3 protein: CASSLARTSGTDEQYF; CDR3 DNA: TGCGCCAGCAGCTTGGCCAGGACTAGCGGGACGGACGAGCAGTACTTC
CDR3 length: 15; V gene: TRBV20-1; clone size: .; J gene: TRBJ2-7; D gene: .; CDR3 protein: CSARDTARPFYEQYF; CDR3 DNA: TGCAGTGCTAGAGATACCGCCCGCCCTTTCTACGAGCAGTACTTC
CDR3 length: 16; V gene: TRBV12-3/TRBV12-4; clone size: few; J gene: TRBJ2-3; D gene: .; CDR3 protein: CASSSWFGGFADTQYF; CDR3 DNA: TGTGCCAGCAGCAGTTGGTTCGGGGGATTCGCAGATACGCAGTATTTT
CDR3 length: 13; V gene: TRBV7-3; clone size: few; J gene: TRBJ2-1; D gene: .; CDR3 protein: CASSTNSGNEQFF; CDR3 DNA: TGTGCCAGCAGCACTAACTCGGGGAATGAGCAGTTCTTC
CDR3 length: 16; V gene: TRBV20-1; clone size: .; J gene: TRBJ1-1; D gene: .; CDR3 protein: CSARVSRARASTEAFF; CDR3 DNA: TGCAGTGCTAGAGTTTCCAGAGCCCGGGCGAGCACTGAAGCTTTCTTT
CDR3 length: 14; V gene: TRBV7-9; clone size: .; J gene: TRBJ1-2; D gene: TRBD1; CDR3 protein: CASSFKGANYGYTF; CDR3 DNA: TGTGCCAGCAGCTTTAAGGGGGCGAACTATGGCTACACCTTC
CDR3 length: 13; V gene: TRBV29-1; clone size: .; J gene: TRBJ2-1; D gene: TRBD1; CDR3 protein: CSGRYDRVNEQFF; CDR3 DNA: TGCAGCGGTAGATATGACAGGGTGAATGAGCAGTTCTTC
CDR3 length: 15; V gene: TRBV27; clone size: few; J gene: TRBJ2-3; D gene: .; CDR3 protein: CASSLRVFEADTQYF; CDR3 DNA: TGTGCCAGCAGTTTACGAGTGTTCGAGGCAGATACGCAGTATTTT
CDR3 length: 11; V gene: TRBV20-1; clone size: few; J gene: TRBJ2-7; D gene: TRBD1; CDR3 protein: CSATSRGEQYF; CDR3 DNA: TGCAGTGCCACGTCCAGGGGGGAGCAGTACTTC
CDR3 length: 13; V gene: TRBV29-1; clone size: few; J gene: TRBJ2-7; D gene: .; CDR3 protein: CSAAGTDTYEQYF; CDR3 DNA: TGCAGCGCAGCCGGGACTGATACCTACGAGCAGTACTTC
CDR3 length: 13; V gene: TRBV4-1; clone size: few; J gene: TRBJ2-1; D gene: .; CDR3 protein: CASSQAVYNEQFF; CDR3 DNA: TGCGCCAGCAGCCAAGCGGTTTACAATGAGCAGTTCTTC
CDR3 length: 13; V gene: TRBV20-1; clone size: few; J gene: TRBJ2-2; D gene: .; CDR3 protein: CSAPGLNTGELFF; CDR3 DNA: TGCAGTGCTCCAGGTTTGAACACCGGGGAGCTGTTTTTT
CDR3 length: 14; V gene: TRBV20-1; clone size: few; J gene: TRBJ2-3; D gene: TRBD2; CDR3 protein: CSARGLAAGDTQYF; CDR3 DNA: TGCAGTGCTAGAGGACTAGCGGCGGGGGATACGCAGTATTTT
CDR3 length: 11; V gene: TRBV25-1; clone size: few; J gene: TRBJ2-1; D gene: .; CDR3 protein: CASSRQVEQFF; CDR3 DNA: TGTGCCAGCAGCCGACAGGTGGAGCAGTTCTTC
CDR3 length: 12; V gene: TRBV24-1; clone size: .; J gene: TRBJ2-2; D gene: .; CDR3 protein: CATSENSGELFF; CDR3 DNA: TGTGCCACCAGTGAAAATTCCGGGGAGCTGTTTTTT
CDR3 length: 16; V gene: TRBV9; clone size: few; J gene: TRBJ2-1; D gene: TRBD2; CDR3 protein: CASSVVGAGGRNEQFF; CDR3 DNA: TGTGCCAGCAGCGTAGTCGGAGCGGGAGGCCGAAATGAGCAGTTCTTC
CDR3 length: 14; V gene: TRBV6-1; clone size: .; J gene: TRBJ1-1; D gene: .; CDR3 protein: CASRPTGISTEAFF; CDR3 DNA: TGTGCCAGCAGACCGACAGGCATCTCCACTGAAGCTTTCTTT
CDR3 length: 17; V gene: TRBV20-1; clone size: .; J gene: TRBJ1-1; D gene: .; CDR3 protein: CSARRRRQAPRDTEAFF; CDR3 DNA: TGCAGTGCTAGGCGTAGGAGACAGGCGCCTAGGGACACTGAAGCTTTCTTT